The TCR beta chain under discussion was sequenced for a study of a mutant IDH1 vaccine in newly diagnosed glioma. Study background: Vaccines were first given 4-6 weeks after radiotherapy alone, or with temozolomide cycles. Patients arrived already treated with radiotherapy, temozolomide, or both, most having had both.

Time point reported: week 11, during vaccination. What each vaccine dose contained was 300 ug of mutant IDH1 20-mer peptide, accompanied by topical imiquimod. The astrocytomas were IDH1-mutant, ATRX-negative, and WHO grade 3 or 4. To note about this clone: Antigen unknown.

The table came from immunoSEQ multiplex PCR; TCRdb's copy has only in-frame clones and leaves some out. Of 20,000 to 25,000 clones in the sample, 79% are singletons; the top ten hold 7% to 9%. This material consisted of PBMCs, taken from a glioma patient whose treatment included an IDH1 peptide vaccine. This sequence originates from a man in his forties or fifties with glioma.

CDR3 coding DNA: TGCGCCAGCCTGGACAGGGATGACGGGGAGCTGTTTTTT. This encodes CASLDRDDGELFF. This chain connects TRBV4-3 to TRBJ2-2; 8 bases line up with TRBD1. V was clipped by 8 bases and J by 7 bases; unmatched bases: 6. The CDR3 sequence is 13 residues long. From germline, CDR1 is LGHNA and CDR2 YSLEER.